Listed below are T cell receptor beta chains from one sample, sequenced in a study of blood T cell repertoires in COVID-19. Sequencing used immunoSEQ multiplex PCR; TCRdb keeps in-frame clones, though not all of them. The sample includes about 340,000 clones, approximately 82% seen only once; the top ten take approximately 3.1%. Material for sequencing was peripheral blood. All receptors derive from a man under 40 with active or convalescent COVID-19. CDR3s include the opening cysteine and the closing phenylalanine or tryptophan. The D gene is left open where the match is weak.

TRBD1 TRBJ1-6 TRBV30 CAWGTAGNSPLHF
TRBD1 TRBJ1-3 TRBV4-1 CASSQASLTGRRATIYF
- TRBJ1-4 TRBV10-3 CAISEGGSDEKLFF
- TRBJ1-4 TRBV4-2 CASSQDGGTEKLFF
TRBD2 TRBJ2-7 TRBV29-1 CSVNLAGVFEQYF
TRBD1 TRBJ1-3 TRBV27 CASSLRDRKSGNTIYF
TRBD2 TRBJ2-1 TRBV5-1 CASSAGLAGGIDEQFF
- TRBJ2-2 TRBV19 CASSTPDTNTGELFF
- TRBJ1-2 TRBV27 CASQSSWDSNYGYTF
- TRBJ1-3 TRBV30 CASQGPGNTIYF
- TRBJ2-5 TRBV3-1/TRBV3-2 CASSPGGGLETQYF
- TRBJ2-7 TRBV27 CASHAGNYEQYF
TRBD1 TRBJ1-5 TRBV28 CASSKQGAGQPQHF
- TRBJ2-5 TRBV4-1 CASSTRGKSYQETQYF
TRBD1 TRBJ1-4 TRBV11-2 CASSLFPGQGNEKLFF
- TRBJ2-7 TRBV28 CASSHWRGGYEQYF
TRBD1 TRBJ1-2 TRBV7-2 CASSLPPGQGRSYTF
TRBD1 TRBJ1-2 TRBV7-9 CASSLGSDRGYGYTF
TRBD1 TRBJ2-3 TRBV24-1 CATSETGGYTDTQYF
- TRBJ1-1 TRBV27 CASSRGGHQNTEAFF
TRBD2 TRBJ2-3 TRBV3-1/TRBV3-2 CASSQGRIAGARDTQYF
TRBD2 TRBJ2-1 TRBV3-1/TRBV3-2 CASSLRGGGNEQFF
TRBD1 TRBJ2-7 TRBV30 CAWNIGQGAWEQYF
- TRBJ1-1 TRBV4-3 CASSRTGHKTEAFF
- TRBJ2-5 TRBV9 CASSADQETQYF
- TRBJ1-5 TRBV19 CASSIGLNNQPQHF
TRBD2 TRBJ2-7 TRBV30 CAWSEIAGATYEQYF
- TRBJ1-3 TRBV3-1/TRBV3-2 CASSQVAGFGNTIYF
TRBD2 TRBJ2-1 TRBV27 CASSLRPPGGAYNEQFF
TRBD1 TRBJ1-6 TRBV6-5 CASRETGASPLHF
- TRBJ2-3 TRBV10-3 CAISEIRGKNTDTQYF
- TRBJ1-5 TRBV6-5 CASSSAGLQPQHF
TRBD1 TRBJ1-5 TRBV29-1 CSVGQVNQPQHF
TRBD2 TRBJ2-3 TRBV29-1 CSVEELAGGPVVDTQYF
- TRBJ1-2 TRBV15 CATSRDTRAGVVGYTF
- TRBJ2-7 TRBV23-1 CASSQRRNGPYEQYF
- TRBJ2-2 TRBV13 CASSQGLLTGELFF
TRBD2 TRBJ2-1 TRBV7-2 CASSPRGRGNNEQFF
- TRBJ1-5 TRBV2 CASQVVYNQPQHF
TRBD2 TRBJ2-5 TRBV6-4 CASSDPNSVDIVGLAGIKETQYF
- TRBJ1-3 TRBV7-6 CASSLAVRAGNTIYF
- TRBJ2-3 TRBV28 CASVTGADTQYF
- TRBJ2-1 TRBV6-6 CASRQGNEQFF
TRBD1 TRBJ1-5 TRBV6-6 CASSPRDWATGGPDQPQHF
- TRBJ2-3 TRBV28 CASSFWDSGTDTQYF
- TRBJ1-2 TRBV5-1 CASSFGQNYGYTF
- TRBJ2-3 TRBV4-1 CASSPGGLTDTQYF
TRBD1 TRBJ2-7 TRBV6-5 CASSYRGTNEQYF
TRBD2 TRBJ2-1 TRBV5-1 CASNGGTSGRNEQFF
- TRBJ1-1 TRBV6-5 CASSPGHPNTEAFF
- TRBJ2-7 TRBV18 CASSPETGVTYEQYF
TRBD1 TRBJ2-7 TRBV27 CASSFSGTGAYEQYF
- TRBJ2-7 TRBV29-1 CSVAGGKTYEQYF
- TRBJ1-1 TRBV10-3 CASRGMNTEAFF
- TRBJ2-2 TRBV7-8 CASSLGAWDTGELFF
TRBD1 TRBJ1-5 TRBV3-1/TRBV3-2 CASSPGQAYQPQHF
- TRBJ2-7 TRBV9 CASSPRERPDYEQYF
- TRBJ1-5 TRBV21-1 CASSNPGQGSNQPQHF